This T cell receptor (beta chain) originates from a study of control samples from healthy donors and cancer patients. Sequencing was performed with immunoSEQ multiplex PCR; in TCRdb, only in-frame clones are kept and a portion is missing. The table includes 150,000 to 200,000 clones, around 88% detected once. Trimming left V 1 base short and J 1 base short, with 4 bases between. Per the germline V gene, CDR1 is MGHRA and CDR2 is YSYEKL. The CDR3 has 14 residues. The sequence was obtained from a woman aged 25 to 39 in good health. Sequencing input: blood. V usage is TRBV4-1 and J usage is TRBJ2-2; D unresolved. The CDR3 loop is CASSQAQNTGELFF. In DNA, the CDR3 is TGCGCCAGCAGCCAAGCACAGAACACCGGGGAGCTGTTTTTT.